One sample yielded the 32 T cell receptor beta chains listed below, sequenced in a study of blood T cell repertoires in COVID-19. The data were produced by immunoSEQ multiplex PCR, yet TCRdb's version contains in-frame clones alone and is incomplete. Of some 350,000 clones listed, 75% to 90% are singletons. The sequencing sample was made of PBMCs or T cells enriched from blood (not recorded which). The receptors shown here come from a man aged 18-30 years who had recovered from COVID-19.

This clone was observed once. This chain joins TRBV15 and TRBJ2-5; D possibly corresponds to TRBD2 (5 bases). V was trimmed by 0 bases and J by 2 bases, leaving 10 bases between them. CDR1 is LNHNV and CDR2 is YYDKDF in the germline V gene (reference sequence). CDR3 size: 15 residues. The CDR3 sequence: CATSRERLPQETQYF. CDR3 coding DNA: TGTGCCACCAGCAGAGAGAGACTACCACAAGAGACCCAGTACTTC.

There are a few counts of this clone. J is TRBJ2-4 and V is TRBV2, with D unclear. V lost 3 bases to trimming and J lost 10 bases, with 13 bases between them. The CDR3 loop spans 13 amino acids. Germline assignment: CDR1 SNHLY and CDR2 FYNNEI. CDR3 region: CASSEATARIQYF. The CDR3 nucleotides read TGTGCCAGCAGTGAGGCTACTGCTAGGATTCAGTACTTC. Full variable domain (missing parts from reference TRBV2 and TRBJ2-4): EPEVTQTPSHQVTQMGQEVILRCVPISNHLYFYWYRQILGQKVEFLVSFYNNEISEKSEIFDDQFSVERPDGSNFTLKIRSTKLEDSAMYFCASSEATARIQYFGAGTRLSVL.

The gene calls are TRBV28 and TRBJ1-6; D gene uncertain. Germline V lookup: CDR1 MDHEN, CDR2 SYDVKM. This CDR3 comprises 15 residues. Trimming pared 3 bases from V and 8 bases from J, leaving 14 bases between. CDR3 sequence (DNA): TGTGCCAGCAGTTTCCCTGGGAGGGCTTATTCACCCCTCCACTTT. Translation gives CASSFPGRAYSPLHF.

This chain joins TRBV6-4 and TRBJ1-5, with D perhaps matching TRBD1 (5 bases). This CDR3 contains 18 residues. Trimming removed 2 bases from V and 1 base from J, with 18 bases in between. Germline lookup yields CDR1 MRHNA and CDR2 SNTAGT. The CDR3 DNA sequence: TGTGCCAGCAGTGACACGGGGGACTCCCCCGGCAGCAATCAGCCCCAGCATTTT. Its translation is CASSDTGDSPGSNQPQHF.

The V call is TRBV3-1 (or the pseudogene TRBV3-2), the J call TRBJ2-3, with D possibly matching TRBD1 (5 bases). Deletions cut 7 bases from V and 6 bases from J, with 11 bases between. Germline V gene data show CDR1 as LGHDT and CDR2 as YNNKEL (reference sequence). This CDR3 has 12 residues. The CDR3, as DNA: TGTGCCAGCACTGGGGCAGGGGATACGCAGTATTTT. Amino acids: CASTGAGDTQYF.

This clone was found a few times. The chain recombines TRBV11-2 with TRBJ2-7, with TRBD1 matching over 7 bases. The germline CDR1 and CDR2 sequences are SGHAT and FQNNGV. This CDR3 region has 14 residues. The trim removed 4 bases at V and 3 bases at J, leaving 6 bases unmatched. CDR3 amino acids: CASSSTGVLYEQYF. CDR3 bases: TGTGCCAGCAGCTCCACAGGGGTCCTCTACGAGCAGTACTTC.

The chain uses TRBV19 and TRBJ2-7, with 11 nucleotides matching TRBD2. Germline V gene lookup returns CDR1 LNHDA and CDR2 SQIVND (reference sequence). V was clipped by 4 bases and J by 2 bases; unmatched bases: 13. The CDR3 is made up of 18 amino acids. The CDR3 nucleotides are TGTGCCAGTAGTAGAACTAGCGGGAGTTTCACTTCGGCCTACGAGCAGTACTTC. Its translation: CASSRTSGSFTSAYEQYF.

V gene TRBV24-1 combines with J gene TRBJ2-2; 8 bases are a match to TRBD2. CDR1 and CDR2 from the germline V gene are KGHDR and SFDVKD. The CDR3 covers 17 residues. J was trimmed by 6 bases and V by 9 bases; bases with no gene match: 17. The chain's CDR3 is CATGGARSGSRAGELFF. Here the CDR3 DNA reads TGTGCCACCGGTGGGGCTAGAAGCGGGAGTCGTGCCGGGGAGCTGTTTTTT.

This chain joins TRBV5-8 and TRBJ1-5; no clear D gene. The CDR3 extends over 16 amino acids. V shed 0 bases and J shed 0 bases, with 10 bases lying between them. Germline V gene sequence: CDR1 SGHTS, CDR2 YDEGEE. DNA for the CDR3: TGTGCCAGCAGCTTGGAAGACATATATAGCAATCAGCCCCAGCATTTT. As protein: CASSLEDIYSNQPQHF.

This clone has just a few counts. The J gene is TRBJ2-7, the V gene TRBV18; maybe TRBD2 (6 bases). The CDR3 length is 15 residues. V dropped 6 bases and J dropped 2 bases, with 17 bases sitting between them. In germline, CDR1 is KGHSH, CDR2 LQKENI. CDR3 sequence: CASSNLTSRAYEQYF. In DNA, the CDR3 is TGTGCCAGCTCCAATTTGACTAGTAGGGCCTACGAGCAGTACTTC.

The CDR3 nucleotides read TGTGCCAGCAGTCCCTCGGGAGAATGGGATGGCTACACCTTC. This codes for CASSPSGEWDGYTF. The J gene is TRBJ1-2, the V gene TRBV28; D remains ambiguous. The ends were cut back, 5 bases at V and 6 bases at J, with 16 bases in the middle. Germline assignment: CDR1 MDHEN and CDR2 SYDVKM. The length of the CDR3 is 14 residues.

This chain links TRBV5-4 with TRBJ1-4, with D tentatively TRBD1 (6 bases). Germline V gene data show CDR1 as SGHNT and CDR2 as YYREEE (reference sequence). Trimming shortened V by 1 base and J by 7 bases, and 20 bases separated the two germline ends. The CDR3 covers 17 residues. The CDR3 DNA follows: TGTGCCAGCAGCTTGTACAGGGAAGGCGGCGGGCCTGAAAAACTGTTTTTT. It specifies CASSLYREGGGPEKLFF.

This clone was observed a single time. The chain is built from TRBV4-1 and TRBJ2-1; 8 bases line up with TRBD2. This CDR3 region has 17 residues. Germline values: CDR1 MGHRA, CDR2 YSYEKL. V lost 5 bases and J lost 2; bases outside the gene matches: 11. The CDR3 nucleotides read TGCGCCAGCAGCTCCGAGGAGGCGGGAGGTGCCTACAATGAGCAGTTCTTC. Its translation: CASSSEEAGGAYNEQFF.

CDR3 sequence reads: CVRKMQLYF. The CDR3 nucleotides are TGTGTCCGTAAGATGCAGTTGTACTTC. The chain combines TRBV21-1 with TRBJ2-4; the D segment call TRBD1 is taken from the table without a DNA check. TRBV21-1 is shown as a pseudogene. CDR3 length: 9 residues.

The J gene is TRBJ2-3, the V gene TRBV28, with D tentatively TRBD2 (5 bases). The CDR3 spans 17 residues. CDR1 is MDHEN and CDR2 is SYDVKM in the germline V gene. V lost 7 bases, J lost 0 bases, and 20 bases lay in between. The CDR3 loop reads CASTHRVGISSTDTQYF. The CDR3 region has the DNA TGTGCCAGCACCCATCGTGTCGGGATATCTAGCACAGATACGCAGTATTTT.

The gene calls are TRBV19 and TRBJ2-1, with a weak D call TRBD2 (6 bases). Trimming stripped 3 bases from V and 8 bases from J, with 11 bases between. CDR3 length: 13 residues. CDR1 and CDR2 (germline): LNHDA, SQIVND (reference sequence). The CDR3 is CASSIGGYDEQFF. The CDR3 nucleotides read TGTGCCAGTAGTATTGGGGGGTATGATGAGCAGTTCTTC.

The gene calls are TRBV7-9 and TRBJ1-1; tentative D call: TRBD1 (5 bases). Germline V lookup: CDR1 SEHNR, CDR2 FQNEAQ (reference sequence). The CDR3 length is 13 residues. Trimming took off 2 bases at V and 4 bases at J, with 8 bases between the two ends. Here the CDR3 reads CASSLPGLTEAFF. The CDR3 nucleotides read TGTGCCAGCAGCTTACCGGGACTCACTGAAGCTTTCTTT.

This rearrangement joins TRBV20-1 to TRBJ2-7; weak D call: TRBD1 (6 bases). CDR3 length equals 14 residues. Trimming took 3 bases from V and 0 from J, leaving 12 bases between them. Germline loops: CDR1 DFQATT, CDR2 SNEGSKA (reference sequence). The CDR3 is CSASGQLNSYEQYF. The CDR3 bases are TGCAGTGCTAGTGGACAGCTTAACTCCTACGAGCAGTACTTC.

The rearrangement uses TRBV27 and TRBJ1-1, with 8 bases matching TRBD1. The V and J ends lost 6 bases and 4 bases, in that order; junction bases with no gene match: 16. There are 17 residues in the CDR3. Germline V gene sequence: CDR1 MNHEY, CDR2 SMNVEV (reference sequence). CDR3 residues: CASRQGTGRKRGTEAFF. The DNA for the CDR3 is TGTGCCAGCAGGCAAGGGACAGGAAGGAAACGGGGCACTGAAGCTTTCTTT.

This sequence joins TRBV3-1 (or the pseudogene TRBV3-2) and TRBJ1-2; 10 bases align to TRBD1. This CDR3 has 13 amino acids. The trim removed 4 bases at V and 8 bases at J, leaving 4 bases unmatched. Germline V gives CDR1 LGHDT, CDR2 YNNKEL (reference sequence). The CDR3 sequence is CASSPGTGDGYTF. In DNA, the CDR3 is TGTGCCAGCAGCCCAGGGACAGGGGACGGCTACACCTTC.

The gene calls are TRBV29-1 and TRBJ2-3, with TRBD1 matching over 7 bases. This CDR3 spans 15 amino acids. J was trimmed by 4 bases and V by 1 base; bases with no gene match: 8. Germline V gene sequence: CDR1 SQVTM, CDR2 ANQGSEA. The CDR3: CSVEVPPGGSDTQYF. In nucleotides, the CDR3 is TGCAGCGTTGAAGTCCCTCCAGGGGGATCAGATACGCAGTATTTT.

The chain employs TRBV7-9 and TRBJ1-2; D is undetermined. V dropped 0 bases and J dropped 8 bases, with 13 bases sitting between them. The CDR3 spans 14 residues. Germline loops: CDR1 SEHNR, CDR2 FQNEAQ (reference sequence). The CDR3 loop reads CASSLAPRRKGYTF. For the CDR3, the DNA is TGTGCCAGCAGCTTAGCGCCGAGGCGGAAGGGCTACACCTTC.

The chain joins TRBV5-1 to TRBJ2-3, with 7 positions matching TRBD2. From germline, CDR1 is SGHRS and CDR2 YFSETQ. This CDR3 contains 18 residues. Trimming took 1 base from V and 6 from J; bases not matched to a gene: 17. Here the CDR3 DNA reads TGCGCCAGCAGCTTGTTGGAGAAAAGCGGGGTAAAACGGGATACGCAGTATTTT. Encoded protein: CASSLLEKSGVKRDTQYF.

This chain joins TRBV2 and TRBJ2-6; D may be TRBD1 (6 bases). Germline CDR1 and CDR2: SNHLY and FYNNEI. V dropped 2 bases and J dropped 0 bases, with 11 bases sitting between them. This CDR3 is built from 17 residues. CDR3 residues: CASSEIPGASGANVLTF. The CDR3 DNA reads TGTGCCAGCAGTGAAATTCCAGGGGCCTCTGGGGCCAACGTCCTGACTTTC.

The rearrangement joins TRBV7-2 to TRBJ2-7, with D perhaps TRBD1 (5 bases). Germline CDR1 SGHTA, CDR2 FQGNSA. The CDR3 contains 16 residues. Between the trimmed V and J ends, which lost 0 bases and 5 bases, there was a span of 17 bases. CDR3 in DNA: TGTGCCAGCAGCTTAGCCCCAGGGCGGTCGAGAAACGAGCAGTACTTC. Residues: CASSLAPGRSRNEQYF.

This clone was recorded only once. This chain joins TRBV19 and TRBJ2-1; 8 bases fit TRBD1. The CDR3 length is 14 residues. With 9 bases clipped from V and 5 bases from J, the junction kept 9 bases outside the gene matches. Germline V CDR1 and CDR2: LNHDA, SQIVND (reference sequence). CDR3 nucleotides: TGTGCCAGCGACTCCAGGGGGCGTAACAATGAGCAGTTCTTC. Encoded protein: CASDSRGRNNEQFF.

This clone is a singleton in its sample. This chain uses TRBV6-5 with TRBJ1-1; D is unresolved. The V gene's germline CDR1 is MNHEY and CDR2 SVGAGI. Trimming removed 6 bases from V and 4 bases from J, with 18 bases in between. This CDR3 contains 15 residues. The CDR3 region is CASSLRRAGSTEAFF. The DNA of the CDR3 is TGTGCCAGCAGCCTTCGCCGGGCGGGGAGCACTGAAGCTTTCTTT.

The V gene is TRBV7-8, the J gene TRBJ2-7; 9 nucleotides align to TRBD2. From germline, CDR1 is SGHVS and CDR2 FQNEAQ. The CDR3 has 13 amino acids. V lost 6 bases and J lost 3; bases outside the gene matches: 3. The CDR3 spells CASSEREDYEQYF. In nucleotides, the CDR3 is TGTGCCAGCAGTGAGCGGGAGGACTACGAGCAGTACTTC.

This rearrangement joins TRBV28 to TRBJ1-3; D uncertain. Germline V gives CDR1 MDHEN, CDR2 SYDVKM. Trimming took off 4 bases at V and 0 bases at J, with 19 bases between the two ends. This CDR3 has 18 amino acids. The CDR3 sequence is CASSSPPQAGSSGNTIYF. The CDR3, as DNA: TGTGCCAGCAGTTCCCCGCCTCAGGCGGGTTCCTCTGGAAACACCATATATTTT.

This clone has just one count. The V gene is TRBV19, the J gene TRBJ1-1; TRBD1 matches 10 bases. The CDR3 consists of 14 residues. V lost 5 bases, J lost 5 bases, and 5 bases stayed unmatched. Germline V gene data show CDR1 as LNHDA and CDR2 as SQIVND (reference sequence). The CDR3, as DNA: TGTGCCAGTAGTGCGGACAGGGGGTGGACTGAAGCTTTCTTT. It codes for CASSADRGWTEAFF.

CDR3 protein: CASSLRLRLAGGEQFF. The CDR3 coding sequence is TGTGCCAGCAGCTTAAGGCTGCGGCTAGCGGGGGGAGAGCAGTTCTTC. The rearrangement joins TRBV7-9 to TRBJ2-1; TRBD2 agrees at 11 bases. V lost 2 bases to trimming and J lost 10 bases; unmatched junction nucleotides: 10. The CDR3 has 16 amino acids. CDR1 is SEHNR, CDR2 FQNEAQ, per germline (reference sequence).

The chain recombines TRBV27 with TRBJ2-3, with 14 bases aligning to TRBD2. The CDR3 is 20 residues long. J gave up 1 base and V 3 bases, and 12 bases lay outside the gene matches. The germline gives CDR1 MNHEY, CDR2 SMNVEV (reference sequence). The CDR3: CASSFMDIGLAGGRTDTQYF. The CDR3 DNA sequence: TGTGCCAGCAGTTTCATGGACATCGGACTAGCGGGGGGCCGCACAGATACGCAGTATTTT.